The 18 T cell receptor beta chains presented below share a single source sample, sequenced in a study of T cell responses to AZD1222 COVID-19 vaccine. Profiling relied on immunoSEQ multiplex PCR, and the TCRdb table lists in-frame clones only, not all of them. The sample lists some 130,000 clones, just over 90% occurring once. This sample comprised peripheral blood, obtained 28 days after the second AZD1222 dose. These receptors all come from an adult who received the AZD1222 COVID-19 vaccine.

The chain recombines TRBV6-4 with TRBJ1-5; D is undetermined. In germline, CDR1 is MRHNA, CDR2 SNTAGT. The CDR3 totals 15 residues. The V and J ends lost 5 bases and 0 bases respectively, with 11 bases between them. The CDR3 spells CASSSDGDSNQPQHF. For the CDR3, the DNA is TGTGCCAGCAGTTCGGACGGTGATAGCAATCAGCCCCAGCATTTT.

The V gene is TRBV19, the J gene TRBJ1-5; D not certain. CDR1 is LNHDA, CDR2 SQIVND, per germline (reference sequence). The CDR3 is 15 residues long. Trimming stripped 6 bases from V and 4 bases from J, with 16 bases between. DNA of the CDR3: TGTGCCAGTAGGGTCAGTGACCCTATGAATCAGCCCCAGCATTTT. Protein: CASRVSDPMNQPQHF.

The V and J genes are TRBV7-9 and TRBJ1-1, with D unresolved. Germline lookup yields CDR1 SEHNR and CDR2 FQNEAQ (reference sequence). Trimming stripped 2 bases from V and 2 bases from J, with 9 bases between. CDR3 length: 14 residues. CDR3 coding DNA: TGTGCCAGCAGCTTACGGTGGGGTAACACTGAAGCTTTCTTT. Protein: CASSLRWGNTEAFF.

The rearrangement links TRBV2 to TRBJ2-7, with D perhaps TRBD2 (5 bases). Trimming took off 5 bases at V and 4 bases at J, with 15 bases between the two ends. Germline V gene lookup returns CDR1 SNHLY and CDR2 FYNNEI. This CDR3 comprises 14 residues. CDR3 DNA sequence: TGTGCCAGCAGTTTGAGCGGATCCACTTACGAGCAGTACTTC. It specifies CASSLSGSTYEQYF.

The chain links TRBV30 to TRBJ2-7, with D maybe TRBD1 (6 bases). CDR1 and CDR2 (germline): GTSNPN, SVGIG (reference sequence). V gave up 4 bases and J gave up 1 base, with 8 bases separating them. CDR3 size: 12 residues. In DNA form, the CDR3 reads TGTGCCTGGACAGGGGTGTCCTACGAGCAGTACTTC. It encodes CAWTGVSYEQYF.

This sequence joins TRBV6-5 and TRBJ2-7, with TRBD1 as a possible D gene (5 bases). CDR3 length equals 15 residues. V lost 6 bases and J lost 0, with 15 bases in between. Germline V gives CDR1 MNHEY, CDR2 SVGAGI. This CDR3 reads CASRRQPSHSYEQYF. The CDR3 DNA follows: TGTGCCAGCAGACGACAGCCTTCTCACTCCTACGAGCAGTACTTC.

This clone was found a few times. This chain joins TRBV24-1 and TRBJ2-2; TRBD2 agrees at 8 bases. Germline lookup yields CDR1 KGHDR and CDR2 SFDVKD. Unmatched junction bases numbered 8, after V lost 4 bases and J lost 8 bases. The length of the CDR3 is 15 residues. The CDR3 reads CATSDTSGSGGELFF. Here the CDR3 DNA reads TGTGCCACCAGTGACACTAGCGGTTCGGGTGGGGAGCTGTTTTTT.

The rearrangement links TRBV11-3 to TRBJ2-3; 7 bases map to TRBD2. CDR1 and CDR2 (germline): SGHNT, YENEEA. This CDR3 is built from 15 residues. The V segment lost 4 bases and the J segment 2 bases; nucleotides outside the gene matches: 6. The CDR3 bases are TGTGCCAGCAGCTCGCCCGGGACTAACACAGATACGCAGTATTTT. This gives the protein CASSSPGTNTDTQYF.

This chain joins TRBV9 and TRBJ2-5; 8 positions match TRBD2. Unmatched junction bases numbered 13, after V lost 4 bases and J lost 5 bases. Germline assignment: CDR1 SGDLS and CDR2 YYNGEE. This CDR3 region has 16 residues. The CDR3 DNA sequence: TGTGCCAGCAGCTATCCTTTAGCGGGAATGCAGGAGACCCAGTACTTC. It specifies CASSYPLAGMQETQYF.

The V gene is TRBV14, the J gene TRBJ2-2, with 8 bases fitting TRBD2. The CDR3 sequence is 16 residues long. After removal of 4 bases from V and 2 bases from J, the junction contained 6 bases not matched to a gene. CDR1 SGHDN and CDR2 FVKESK come from the germline V gene. The CDR3 loop reads CASSRVAGGNTGELFF. The CDR3 DNA is TGTGCCAGCAGCCGGGTCGCGGGAGGTAACACCGGGGAGCTGTTTTTT.

A note on this clone: The sample carries other DNA sequences with the same CDR3. The chain joins TRBV6-5 to TRBJ2-1, with D maybe TRBD2 (5 bases). Germline V gives CDR1 MNHEY, CDR2 SVGAGI. V was shortened by 0 bases and J by 4 bases, with 7 bases between the two germline ends. The CDR3 is made up of 14 amino acids. The CDR3 loop is CASSYSRVYNEQFF. DNA for the CDR3: TGTGCCAGCAGTTACTCGCGGGTATACAATGAGCAGTTCTTC.

The chain employs TRBV29-1 and TRBJ2-7, with 10 bases aligning to TRBD1. CDR1 is SQVTM and CDR2 is ANQGSEA in the germline V gene. CDR3 length equals 11 residues. V trimming: 7 bases; J trimming: 5 bases; junction bases outside the gene matches: 2. The chain's CDR3 is CSGTGGDEQYF. The CDR3 nucleotides read TGCAGCGGGACAGGGGGTGACGAGCAGTACTTC.

The V call is TRBV3-1 (or the pseudogene TRBV3-2), the J call TRBJ2-3, with unresolved D. Germline assignment: CDR1 LGHDT and CDR2 YNNKEL (reference sequence). The CDR3 spans 12 residues. Trimming stripped 6 bases from V and 6 bases from J, with 10 bases between. In DNA form, the CDR3 reads TGTGCCAGCAGGGCCGCCGGGGATACGCAGTATTTT. Protein product: CASRAAGDTQYF.

V usage is TRBV19 and J usage is TRBJ1-5; unclear D gene. This CDR3 has 14 residues. V lost 5 bases, J lost 0 bases, and 8 bases lay in between. Germline CDR1 and CDR2: LNHDA and SQIVND (reference sequence). The CDR3 nucleotides are TGTGCCAGTAGTCTGGTAGATAGCAATCAGCCCCAGCATTTT. Amino acids: CASSLVDSNQPQHF.

The rearrangement uses TRBV18 and TRBJ1-5; 7 bases map to TRBD1. The junction had 10 bases not matched to a gene; V was cut back by 3 bases and J by 8 bases. Germline loops: CDR1 KGHSH, CDR2 LQKENI. CDR3 length: 15 residues. CDR3 loop: CASSPGDRAFEPQHF. The CDR3 bases are TGTGCCAGCTCACCGGGTGACAGGGCCTTTGAGCCCCAGCATTTT. The full variable domain, in which reference TRBV18 and TRBJ1-5 provide the parts outside the CDR3, is NAGVMQNPRHLVRRRGQEARLRCSPMKGHSHVYWYRQLPEEGLKFMVYLQKENIIDESGMPKERFSAEFPKEGPSILRIQQVVRGDSAAYFCASSPGDRAFEPQHFGDGTRLSIL.

The V call is TRBV28, the J call TRBJ2-7; TRBD1 matches 10 bases. The CDR3 is 15 amino acids. With 7 bases clipped from V and 3 bases from J, the junction kept 9 bases outside the gene matches. Germline assignment: CDR1 MDHEN and CDR2 SYDVKM. CDR3 coding DNA: TGTGCCAGCACTCTTTCGACAGGGGGCCTCTACGAGCAGTACTTC. This gives the protein CASTLSTGGLYEQYF.

The rearrangement uses TRBV10-3 and TRBJ2-3; the match to TRBD1 covers 10 bases. Germline CDR1 reads ENHRY; CDR2 reads SYGVKD. This CDR3 contains 13 residues. V lost 5 bases and J lost 6; bases outside the gene matches: 2. The chain's CDR3 is CAISPTGGDTQYF. The CDR3 DNA follows: TGTGCCATCAGTCCGACAGGGGGCGATACGCAGTATTTT.

The genes are TRBV5-1 and TRBJ2-6; weak D call: TRBD1 (5 bases). The germline CDR1 and CDR2 sequences are SGHRS and YFSETQ. The CDR3 spans 16 residues. V was cut by 4 bases and J by 0 bases, with 11 bases left in between. In DNA form, the CDR3 reads TGCGCCAGCAGCATACAGGTTAACTCTGGGGCCAACGTCCTGACTTTC. This translates into CASSIQVNSGANVLTF.